This TCR beta chain was sequenced in a study of blood T cell repertoires in COVID-19. Source study methods: The authors estimated nucleated cell counts from reference gene primer amplification. Some clones are missing from TCRdb's copy, which holds only in-frame ones; the method was immunoSEQ multiplex PCR. The D gene and trimming were derived from the DNA, and the V and J assignments and clone size from that table. The table records 120,000 or so clones, 80% to 90% of them present only once. CDR1 is MRHNA, CDR2 SNTAGT, per germline. This CDR3 spans 15 amino acids. Trimming took 7 bases from V and 0 from J; bases not matched to a gene: 7.

This clonotype was sampled from an elderly man with active or convalescent COVID-19. The sequenced sample was peripheral blood. V gene TRBV6-4 combines with J gene TRBJ2-3, with 7 bases lining up with TRBD1. The chain's CDR3 is CASKPDRLSTDTQYF. The CDR3 DNA reads as TGTGCCAGCAAACCGGACAGGCTAAGCACAGATACGCAGTATTTT.